This T cell receptor (beta chain) originates from a study of graft-versus-host responses after intestinal transplantation. Whole-study context: Among the recipients, all got anti-thymocyte globulin induction and then tacrolimus and steroids for approximately 3 years.

Whole-study findings and limits: Declines in HvG clones occurring early post-transplant were associated with peak circulating GvH clone levels. Allografts carried high graft-versus-host to host-versus-graft clonal ratios in patients having graft-donor T cell macrochimerism.

Profiling relied on immunoSEQ multiplex PCR, and the TCRdb table lists in-frame clones only, not all of them. Among tens of thousands of clones listed, roughly four fifths were seen once. For this clone: No antigen is known for it.

The sequences come from PBMCs, collected 1,000 to 1,300 days after transplant. The source of this sequence is a human patient who received an intestinal transplant, so some T cells may come from the graft donor.

The CDR3 DNA follows: TGTGCCTGGAGAGTGGGGGTGGGCTCTGGAAACACCATATATTTT. It is translated as CAWRVGVGSGNTIYF. The V and J genes are TRBV30 and TRBJ1-3; D may be TRBD1 (5 bases). The V end lost 3 bases, the J end lost 0 bases, and 12 bases lay between the germline ends. The CDR3 totals 15 residues. Germline CDR1 and CDR2: GTSNPN and SVGIG (reference sequence).